The next 5 T cell receptor beta chains were all read from a single sample in a study of technical replicates of blood from several donors. Measured with immunoSEQ multiplex PCR; TCRdb has only the in-frame clones, and not every one. The sample consists of fewer than 80,000 clones, around 86% of them appearing once. The specimen was PBMCs. Receptor source: a human donor in good health. Some clones in this sample may be carry-over from other donors' samples.

The gene calls are TRBV7-9 and TRBJ1-6; no firm D call. CDR1 is SEHNR, CDR2 FQNEAQ, per germline (reference sequence). The CDR3 extends over 14 amino acids. V dropped 1 base and J dropped 6 bases, with 7 bases sitting between them. CDR3 loop: CASSLGSGNSPLHF. The CDR3 DNA is TGTGCCAGCAGCTTAGGGTCGGGTAATTCACCCCTCCACTTT.

The chain recombines TRBV6-5 with TRBJ2-7, with TRBD1 matching over 8 bases. V shed 2 bases and J 2 bases; nucleotides not matched to a gene: 5. The CDR3 runs to 15 residues. Germline V gene data show CDR1 as MNHEY and CDR2 as SVGAGI. The CDR3 nucleotides are TGTGCCAGCAGTTACCCCGGACAGGGAACCTACGAGCAGTACTTC. Protein sequence: CASSYPGQGTYEQYF.

The J gene is TRBJ1-3, the V gene TRBV7-2, with D perhaps matching TRBD1 (5 bases). The CDR3 has 17 residues. The germline V gene has CDR1 SGHTA and CDR2 FQGNSA. V lost 1 base to trimming and J lost 1 base, with 14 bases between them. CDR3 sequence (DNA): TGTGCCAGCAGCTTAGTGTACAGGCGGCAATCTGGAAACACCATATATTTT. This sequence encodes CASSLVYRRQSGNTIYF.

The chain carries TRBV6-1 and TRBJ2-3, with 10 nucleotides matching TRBD2. V was clipped by 4 bases and J by 3 bases; unmatched bases: 7. Germline values: CDR1 MNHNS, CDR2 SASEGT. This CDR3 spans 16 amino acids. The DNA for the CDR3 is TGTGCCAGCAGTGCCCCTAGAGCGGGGGGGACAGATACGCAGTATTTT. Encoded protein: CASSAPRAGGTDTQYF.

This chain joins TRBV7-2 and TRBJ2-5, with TRBD2 matching over 7 bases. The CDR3 is made up of 15 amino acids. Germline V gives CDR1 SGHTA, CDR2 FQGNSA. Trimming cost V 1 base and J 9 bases; bases outside gene matches: 11. The CDR3 protein is CASSLGAMGGVAQYF. The CDR3 DNA sequence: TGTGCCAGCAGCTTAGGGGCGATGGGGGGGGTGGCCCAGTACTTC.